Below are 32 T cell receptor beta chains sequenced from a single sample in a study of cytomegalovirus exposure and HLA in healthy donors. The PCR ran on 60 Vbeta and 13 Jbeta primers. Using immunoSEQ multiplex PCR, the repertoire was profiled, and TCRdb retains in-frame clones only, with some absent. The repertoire consists of about 160,000 clones, with under 90% occurring once and the leading ten covering roughly 5%. Sequencing was carried out using PBMCs. These receptors were taken from a man aged 30 to 45 in good health and CMV-seronegative.

The chain combines TRBV5-5 with TRBJ2-7; TRBD1 agrees at 8 bases. The CDR3 consists of 16 residues. Germline assignment: CDR1 SGHKS and CDR2 YYEKEE (reference sequence). Germline trimming cut 2 bases from V and 2 bases from J; bases unmatched to any gene: 9. The CDR3 nucleotides read TGTGCCAGCAGCTTACGACCAGGGACAGGCCCCTACGAGCAGTACTTC. Amino acids: CASSLRPGTGPYEQYF. Full variable domain (rest looked up from reference TRBV5-5 and TRBJ2-7): DAGVTQSPTHLIKTRGQQVTLRCSPISGHKSVSWYQQVLGQGPQFIFQYYEKEERGRGNFPDRFSARQFPNYSSELNVNALLLGDSALYLCASSLRPGTGPYEQYFGPGTRLTVT.

This clone was detected only a few times. V gene TRBV7-9 combines with J gene TRBJ1-5; the D is unclear. CDR3 size: 12 residues. V lost 3 bases and J lost 8, with 8 bases in between. Germline V gene sequence: CDR1 SEHNR, CDR2 FQNEAQ (reference sequence). This CDR3 reads CASSLTGKPQHF. The CDR3 DNA follows: TGTGCCAGCAGCTTGACTGGCAAGCCCCAGCATTTT.

The J gene is TRBJ1-5, the V gene TRBV19; the D is unclear. The germline V and J ends were trimmed by 9 bases and 2 bases, with 11 bases remaining between them. Germline CDR1 is LNHDA and CDR2 is SQIVND (reference sequence). This CDR3 region has 13 residues. The CDR3 protein is CASKVGGNQPQHF. The CDR3 DNA is TGTGCCAGCAAGGTCGGAGGCAATCAGCCCCAGCATTTT.

The chain joins TRBV19 to TRBJ1-2; D unresolved. The germline gives CDR1 LNHDA, CDR2 SQIVND (reference sequence). The CDR3 spans 12 residues. Trimming shortened V by 6 bases and J by 3 bases, and 8 bases separated the two germline ends. CDR3 in DNA: TGTGCCAGTAGGTTCGAGGACTATGGCTACACCTTC. Amino acids: CASRFEDYGYTF.

The genes are TRBV10-3 and TRBJ2-3; 10 bases match TRBD1. Germline V gene lookup returns CDR1 ENHRY and CDR2 SYGVKD. J gave up 6 bases and V 6 bases, and 0 bases lay outside the gene matches. The CDR3 totals 12 residues. CDR3 amino acids: CAIRDRGDTQYF. The CDR3 DNA follows: TGTGCCATCAGGGACAGGGGGGATACGCAGTATTTT.

The chain employs TRBV2 and TRBJ1-1; possibly TRBD1 for D (5 bases). The CDR3 sequence is 12 residues long. Germline V gene data show CDR1 as SNHLY and CDR2 as FYNNEI. V lost 7 bases to trimming and J lost 5 bases, with 11 bases between them. In nucleotides, the CDR3 is TGTGCCAGCACCCGGGGGGATACTGAAGCTTTCTTT. Its translation is CASTRGDTEAFF. The whole variable domain, filled in from reference TRBV2 and TRBJ1-1, reads EPEVTQTPSHQVTQMGQEVILRCVPISNHLYFYWYRQILGQKVEFLVSFYNNEISEKSEIFDDQFSVERPDGSNFTLKIRSTKLEDSAMYFCASTRGDTEAFFGQGTRLTVV.

The chain couples TRBV28 to TRBJ2-1; D gene ambiguous. The CDR3 spans 12 residues. Germline CDR1 reads MDHEN; CDR2 reads SYDVKM. Trimming left V 6 bases short and J 4 bases short, with 7 bases between. The CDR3 DNA reads as TGTGCCAGCAGGGGCCAGTACAATGAGCAGTTCTTC. It specifies CASRGQYNEQFF.

The gene calls are TRBV28 and TRBJ1-2; D is unresolved. This CDR3 comprises 12 residues. Deletions cut 7 bases from V and 8 bases from J, with 14 bases between. CDR1 and CDR2 (germline): MDHEN, SYDVKM. CDR3 sequence: CASIDTPFGYTF. CDR3 DNA sequence: TGTGCCAGCATTGATACACCGTTCGGCTACACCTTC.

J is TRBJ2-1 and V is TRBV9, with TRBD2 matching 8 bases. The CDR3 has 18 residues. With 4 bases clipped from V and 0 bases from J, the junction kept 12 bases outside the gene matches. Looked up from germline, CDR1 is SGDLS and CDR2 is YYNGEE. CDR3 region: CASSRERKSGSSYNEQFF. In nucleotides, the CDR3 is TGTGCCAGCAGCCGAGAAAGAAAAAGCGGGAGCTCCTACAATGAGCAGTTCTTC.

The J gene is TRBJ1-2, the V gene TRBV6-5; weak D call: TRBD1 (5 bases). CDR1 MNHEY and CDR2 SVGAGI come from the germline V gene. V lost 4 bases and J lost 9, with 21 bases in between. CDR3 length: 15 amino acids. CDR3 amino acids: CASSFGTGGDFSYTF. In nucleotides, the CDR3 is TGTGCCAGCAGTTTCGGGACGGGAGGAGACTTTAGCTACACCTTC.

The V and J genes are TRBV7-9 and TRBJ2-1, with 8 nucleotides matching TRBD2. CDR3 length: 16 residues. Germline CDR1 reads SEHNR; CDR2 reads FQNEAQ (reference sequence). With V trimmed by 4 bases and J by 4 bases, 9 bases remained unmatched. The CDR3 region has the DNA TGTGCCAGCAGCTCGCTTTCCGGGACTAGTTACAATGAGCAGTTCTTC. Protein: CASSSLSGTSYNEQFF. Full variable domain (remainder filled in from reference TRBV7-9 and TRBJ2-1): DTGVSQNPRHKITKRGQNVTFRCDPISEHNRLYWYRQTLGQGPEFLTYFQNEAQLEKSRLLSDRFSAERPKGSFSTLEIQRTEQGDSAMYLCASSSLSGTSYNEQFFGPGTRLTVL.

The gene calls are TRBV29-1 and TRBJ2-7, with TRBD1 matching 9 bases. The CDR3 runs 13 residues. Trimming removed 8 bases from V and 4 bases from J; junction bases left unmatched: 9. The germline V gene has CDR1 SQVTM and CDR2 ANQGSEA. The CDR3 sequence: CSIRTGQGYEQYF. CDR3 DNA sequence: TGCAGCATTCGTACGGGACAGGGATACGAGCAGTACTTC.

V and J are TRBV5-6 and TRBJ1-1; D is unresolved. Germline V gives CDR1 SGHDT, CDR2 YYEEEE. The CDR3 length is 17 residues. Trimming removed 0 bases at V and 5 bases at J, with 20 bases between. The CDR3 sequence: CASSLAGGYVRKTEAFF. CDR3 coding DNA: TGTGCCAGCAGCTTGGCGGGCGGGTACGTTAGGAAGACTGAAGCTTTCTTT.

The chain recombines TRBV6-1 with TRBJ2-2, with a weak D call TRBD1 (6 bases). Per the germline V gene, CDR1 is MNHNS and CDR2 is SASEGT. The CDR3 loop spans 15 amino acids. V dropped 8 bases and J dropped 3 bases, with 16 bases sitting between them. DNA for the CDR3: TGTGCCAGCTGCAGGGGTCCTGGGGACACCGGGGAGCTGTTTTTT. This sequence encodes CASCRGPGDTGELFF.

This chain links TRBV6-5 with TRBJ2-7, with TRBD1 matching over 9 bases. Germline CDR1 MNHEY, CDR2 SVGAGI. Trimming took 6 bases from V and 1 from J; bases not matched to a gene: 7. The CDR3 sequence is 15 residues long. CDR3 coding DNA: TGTGCCAGCAGACTTACAGGGGGCAGGTCCTACGAGCAGTACTTC. Encoded protein: CASRLTGGRSYEQYF.

The chain combines TRBV9 with TRBJ1-5; no reliable D call. This CDR3 comprises 12 residues. Germline V gene sequence: CDR1 SGDLS, CDR2 YYNGEE. V was cut by 0 bases and J by 9 bases, with 7 bases left in between. As DNA, the CDR3 is TGTGCCAGCAGCGTAGCCCCTAGGCCCCAGCATTTT. Its protein product is CASSVAPRPQHF.

This clone has more than one count but fewer than ten. The chain links TRBV9 to TRBJ1-1; no clear D. The V and J ends lost 0 bases and 7 bases respectively, with 10 bases between them. Germline loops: CDR1 SGDLS, CDR2 YYNGEE. The CDR3 extends over 13 amino acids. CDR3 sequence: CASSVGRVGEAFF. CDR3 DNA sequence: TGTGCCAGCAGCGTAGGGAGGGTAGGTGAAGCTTTCTTT.

The chain carries TRBV19 and TRBJ1-6; 9 bases match TRBD1. Germline trimming cut 5 bases from V and 10 bases from J; bases unmatched to any gene: 9. The CDR3 loop spans 15 amino acids. Looked up from germline, CDR1 is LNHDA and CDR2 is SQIVND (reference sequence). CDR3 sequence reads: CASSSRDRVESPLHF. In nucleotides, the CDR3 is TGTGCCAGTAGTTCCCGGGACAGGGTCGAATCACCCCTCCACTTT.

The V call is TRBV7-9, the J call TRBJ1-6, with unresolved D. V lost 2 bases and J lost 5, with 7 bases in between. The CDR3 totals 14 residues. Germline assignment: CDR1 SEHNR and CDR2 FQNEAQ (reference sequence). The CDR3 sequence is CASSLPGNNSPLHF. Written as DNA, the CDR3 is TGTGCCAGCAGCTTACCCGGGAATAATTCACCCCTCCACTTT.

J is TRBJ1-2 and V is TRBV28, with 7 bases fitting TRBD1. J lost 8 bases, V lost 6 bases, and 15 bases had no gene match. CDR3 length equals 15 residues. Germline V gene data show CDR1 as MDHEN and CDR2 as SYDVKM. The CDR3 region is CASRLGPSTGMGYTF. CDR3 in DNA: TGTGCCAGCAGATTGGGGCCCTCGACAGGGATGGGCTACACCTTC.

The chain carries TRBV29-1 and TRBJ2-3, with 10 positions matching TRBD2. Germline CDR1 SQVTM, CDR2 ANQGSEA. The CDR3 spans 13 residues. The V segment lost 7 bases and the J segment 3 bases; nucleotides outside the gene matches: 4. Here the CDR3 DNA reads TGCAGCGCTGGGACTAGCGAGACAGATACGCAGTATTTT. It encodes CSAGTSETDTQYF.

The chain has TRBV14 and TRBJ2-7, with 11 bases that match TRBD2. Germline values: CDR1 SGHDN, CDR2 FVKESK. This CDR3 has 18 residues. V was clipped by 2 bases and J by 2 bases; unmatched bases: 11. CDR3 amino acids: CASSQKKPGLAATYEQYF. The CDR3 DNA sequence: TGTGCCAGCAGCCAAAAAAAACCGGGACTAGCGGCCACCTACGAGCAGTACTTC.

This clone was detected a few times. The chain couples TRBV28 to TRBJ1-6; 8 positions agree with TRBD1. Unmatched junction bases numbered 10, after V lost 5 bases and J lost 10 bases. The length of the CDR3 is 15 residues. Germline V gene lookup returns CDR1 MDHEN and CDR2 SYDVKM. The CDR3 is CASSVHTGGQSPLHF. DNA of the CDR3: TGTGCCAGCAGTGTCCATACAGGGGGACAATCACCCCTCCACTTT.

This clone was observed a few times. The chain carries TRBV5-1 and TRBJ2-2; no reliable D call. V shed 3 bases and J shed 4 bases, with 10 bases lying between them. This CDR3 comprises 14 residues. Germline CDR1 and CDR2: SGHRS and YFSETQ. CDR3 in DNA: TGCGCCAGCAGCTCCATCGGAGCCACCGGGGAGCTGTTTTTT. Its protein is CASSSIGATGELFF.

This chain connects TRBV28 to TRBJ1-6; D is undetermined. The ends were cut back, 4 bases at V and 7 bases at J, with 8 bases in the middle. Per germline, CDR1 MDHEN and CDR2 SYDVKM. The CDR3 totals 13 residues. The chain's CDR3 is CASSSSQNSPLHF. CDR3 DNA: TGTGCCAGCAGTTCCTCACAGAATTCACCCCTCCACTTT.

The rearrangement links TRBV7-8 to TRBJ2-7, with 8 bases matching TRBD1. CDR3 length: 15 amino acids. Germline CDR1 SGHVS, CDR2 FQNEAQ. V lost 5 bases, J lost 5 bases, and 11 bases stayed unmatched. CDR3 region: CASSQRRDRSHEQYF. Written as DNA, the CDR3 is TGTGCCAGCAGCCAGCGCCGGGACAGGAGCCACGAGCAGTACTTC.

The rearrangement joins TRBV6-5 to TRBJ1-3; D remains ambiguous. This CDR3 spans 15 amino acids. Between the trimmed V and J ends, which lost 5 bases and 4 bases, there was a span of 15 bases. CDR1 MNHEY and CDR2 SVGAGI come from the germline V gene. CDR3 DNA: TGTGCCAGCAGTACCTACGGGGAATTCGGAAACACCATATATTTT. This sequence encodes CASSTYGEFGNTIYF.

This sequence joins TRBV5-5 and TRBJ1-6; D unresolved. Germline V lookup: CDR1 SGHKS, CDR2 YYEKEE (reference sequence). The V end was cut by 0 bases, the J end by 7 bases, with 11 bases between. The CDR3 covers 15 residues. The CDR3: CASSLGAAGNSPLHF. The CDR3 DNA reads as TGTGCCAGCAGCTTGGGGGCAGCGGGAAATTCACCCCTCCACTTT.

This clone was found a few times. The rearrangement joins TRBV27 to TRBJ2-7; 7 nucleotides match TRBD1. The CDR3 extends over 15 amino acids. Trimming cost V 5 bases and J 6 bases; bases outside gene matches: 13. Germline CDR1 and CDR2: MNHEY and SMNVEV (reference sequence). The CDR3 DNA sequence: TGTGCCAGCAGTACACGACAGGGTAGCTCGTCCGAGCAGTACTTC. Its protein is CASSTRQGSSSEQYF.

The chain carries TRBV5-1 and TRBJ2-1, with D possibly TRBD1 on 6 matching bases. Germline V gene data show CDR1 as SGHRS and CDR2 as YFSETQ. There are 12 residues in the CDR3. The V end lost 4 bases, the J end lost 6 bases, and 8 bases lay between the germline ends. This chain's CDR3 is CASSEGGNEQFF. Written as DNA, the CDR3 is TGCGCCAGCAGCGAAGGGGGCAATGAGCAGTTCTTC.

The chain couples TRBV30 to TRBJ2-2; 8 positions match TRBD1. The junction had 14 bases not matched to a gene; V was cut back by 7 bases and J by 7 bases. Germline CDR1 is GTSNPN and CDR2 is SVGIG (reference sequence). The CDR3 has 15 amino acids. The CDR3 DNA is TGTGCCTCGTTGACCCAGGGGGCCGTTAACGGGGAGCTGTTTTTT. This encodes CASLTQGAVNGELFF. The whole variable domain, filled in from reference TRBV30 and TRBJ2-2, reads SQTIHQWPATLVQPVGSPLSLECTVEGTSNPNLYWYRQAAGRGLQLLFYSVGIGQISSEVPQNLSASRPQDRQFILSSKKLLLSDSGFYLCASLTQGAVNGELFFGEGSRLTVL.

This clone has just a few counts. V gene TRBV5-6 combines with J gene TRBJ1-4, with 8 nucleotides matching TRBD1. Germline V gene sequence: CDR1 SGHDT, CDR2 YYEEEE. CDR3 length equals 15 residues. V gave up 4 bases and J gave up 7 bases; unmatched junction bases: 9. CDR3 in amino acids: CASSPPQGATEKLFF. Written as DNA, the CDR3 is TGTGCCAGCAGCCCCCCCCAGGGGGCGACTGAAAAACTGTTTTTT.